This T cell receptor beta chain was identified in a study of spatial heterogeneity in lung cancer. TCRdb itself ran the 5' RACE reads through MiXCR, one entry per CDR3 protein. The profile shows 6,000 or so distinct CDR3 sequences, under 15% of them singletons. V shed 4 bases, J shed 8 bases, and the junction held 15 bases outside the gene matches. The CDR3 spans 16 residues. In germline, CDR1 is SNHLY, CDR2 FYNNEI. Time point in this sample: sample taken at primary tumor resection. Researchers sequenced whole RNA taken from tumor, nontumor lung or frozen PBMC without sorting. This clonotype has a count of ten or more.

The input for sequencing was normal lung tissue next to the tumor, taken at surgery. The V gene is TRBV2, the J gene TRBJ1-2, with 8 bases fitting TRBD1. The source is a male donor with early-stage non-small cell lung cancer. In DNA form, the CDR3 reads TGTGCCAGCAGTGTCGAATTGACAGGGGTAATGGCCGGCTACACCTTC. Protein: CASSVELTGVMAGYTF.